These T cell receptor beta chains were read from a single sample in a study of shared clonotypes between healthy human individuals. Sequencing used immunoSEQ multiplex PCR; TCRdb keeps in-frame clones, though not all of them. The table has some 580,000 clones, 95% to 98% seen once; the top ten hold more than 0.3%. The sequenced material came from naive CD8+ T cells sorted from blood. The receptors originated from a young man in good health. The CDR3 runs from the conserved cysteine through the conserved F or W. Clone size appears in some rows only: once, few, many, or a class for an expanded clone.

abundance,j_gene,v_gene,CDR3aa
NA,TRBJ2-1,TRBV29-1,CSVLASGSYGSSYNEQFF
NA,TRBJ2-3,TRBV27,CASSRLAGSTDTQYF
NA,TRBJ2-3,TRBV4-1,CASSQDPRGTSTDTQYF
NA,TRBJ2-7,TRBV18,CASSRAGSESYEQYF
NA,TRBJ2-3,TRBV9,CASSVGLADTDTQYF
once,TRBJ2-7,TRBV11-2,CASSLGQTHSYEQYF
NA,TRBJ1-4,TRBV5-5,CASSPANNEKLFF
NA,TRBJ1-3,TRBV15,CATSRDLGSGNTIYF
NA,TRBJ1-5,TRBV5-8,CASTTREVQPQHF
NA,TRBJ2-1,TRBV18,CASYDYNFSYNEQFF
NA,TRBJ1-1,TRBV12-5,CASGWGPVTEAFF
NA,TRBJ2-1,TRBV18,CASSPPTSGSSYNEQFF
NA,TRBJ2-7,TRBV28,CASSFRLNDYEQYF
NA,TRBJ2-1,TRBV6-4,CASSRTQYNEQFF
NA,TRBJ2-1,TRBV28,CASSPFDSLVYNEQFF
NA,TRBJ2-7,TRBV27,CASSLLQEPSYEQYF
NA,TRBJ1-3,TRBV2,CASSEWTGAGNTIYF
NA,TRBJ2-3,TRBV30,CAWSVSSGIADTQYF
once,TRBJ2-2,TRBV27,CASKVAGGIGELFF
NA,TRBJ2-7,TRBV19,CASSSGLSYEQYF
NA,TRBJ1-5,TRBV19,CASSIDPGEGNQPQHF
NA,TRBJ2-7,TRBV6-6,CASSYGPVDTYEQYF
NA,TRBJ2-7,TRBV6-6,CASSFGNSYEQYF
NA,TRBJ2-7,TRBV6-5,CASSYSISGGYEQYF
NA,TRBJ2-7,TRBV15,CATSSEVTGQGKYEQYF
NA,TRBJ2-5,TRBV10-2,CASRGTSGSGETQYF
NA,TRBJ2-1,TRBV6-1,CASRETGNNEQFF
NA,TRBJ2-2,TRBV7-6,CASRFSSGGTGELFF
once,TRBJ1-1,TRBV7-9,CASSLGKITEAFF
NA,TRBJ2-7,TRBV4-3,CASSPGEPSSYEQYF
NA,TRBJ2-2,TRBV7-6,CASSTLGVGELFF
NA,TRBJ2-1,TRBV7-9,CASSRSGGGKEHDEQFF
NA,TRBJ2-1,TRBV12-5,CASGLAGSYNEQFF
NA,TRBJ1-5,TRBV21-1,CASSKMRTGDQPQHF
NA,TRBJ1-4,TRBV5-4,CASSLTGGELFF
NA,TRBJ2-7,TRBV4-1,CASSQRSLGYEQYF
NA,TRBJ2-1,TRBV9,CASSVGANEQFF
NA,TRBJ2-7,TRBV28,CASSLVSSYEQYF
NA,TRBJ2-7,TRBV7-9,CASSLVQYEQYF
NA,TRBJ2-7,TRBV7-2,CASSLVAGFDEQYF
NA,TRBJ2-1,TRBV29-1,CSVEGTSGSNEQFF
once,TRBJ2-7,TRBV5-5,CASSLGDRVYYEQYF
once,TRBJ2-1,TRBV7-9,CASSLGYDEQFF
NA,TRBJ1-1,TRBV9,CASSGTGGRMNTEAFF
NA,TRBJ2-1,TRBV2,CASRSANYNEQFF
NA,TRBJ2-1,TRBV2,CASSKAFYNEQFF
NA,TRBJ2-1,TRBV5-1,CASSLGDLNHEQFF
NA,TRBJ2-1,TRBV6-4,CASSEQDRATDEQFF
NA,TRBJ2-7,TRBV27,CASSLKLVGAKQYF
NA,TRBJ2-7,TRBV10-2,CASMQRASYEQYF
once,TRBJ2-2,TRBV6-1,CASSEGFNGELFF
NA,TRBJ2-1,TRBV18,CASSPAVDNEQFF
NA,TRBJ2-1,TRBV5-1,CASTSPPRNEQFF